A single sample is the source of the 32 T cell receptor beta chains below, sequenced in a study of T-cell reconstitution after alpha-beta-depleted transplantation in children (TCRdb year 2016). The protocol used for the library was PCR. Sequencing instrument: Illumina HiSeq 2500. TCR library preparation used molecular barcoding, with unique molecular identifiers applied to normalize quantification of the TCRbeta repertoire. TCRdb reworked the public reads: Q25 trimming with fastp, MiXCR clone assembly, productive beta chains retained. Under each unique CDR3 protein, matching rows form one entry showing the most common genes and DNA. The sample table shows around 960,000 distinct CDR3 sequences, and about 29% are seen once. Of the sample, under 30% falls within the top ten clones. The treatment or condition label of this sample denotes: allogeneic hematopoietic cell transplantation with graft depleted of TCRalphabeta T cells and CD19 B cells.

The sequencing here drew on PBMCs, mostly from graft donor cells, taken 360 days after TCRalphabeta/CD19-depleted stem cell transplant. The receptors here all came from a boy under three years old who had a stem cell transplant for SCID, so the T cells may come from the graft donor.

Only a few counts were recorded for this clonotype. This chain uses TRBV5-4 with TRBJ2-1; perhaps TRBD1 as D (7 bases). Germline CDR1 SGHNT, CDR2 YYREEE (reference sequence). The germline V and J ends were trimmed by 0 bases and 9 bases, with 16 bases remaining between them. CDR3 length: 15 amino acids. The CDR3 reads CASSLESGGQGEQFF. In DNA, the CDR3 is TGTGCCAGCAGCTTGGAATCAGGGGGGCAAGGTGAGCAGTTCTTC.

This clonotype has a count of ten or more. This rearrangement joins TRBV12-3 or TRBV12-4 to TRBJ2-3; the D is unclear. Trimming left V 6 bases short and J 1 base short, with 8 bases between. The CDR3 length is 13 residues. The CDR3 DNA is TGTGCCAGCAGCCTTTTCCGCACAGATACGCAGTATTTT. It is translated as CASSLFRTDTQYF.

The chain recombines TRBV5-1 with TRBJ2-5; the match to TRBD2 covers 9 bases. Germline CDR1 reads SGHRS; CDR2 reads YFSETQ. CDR3 length: 16 amino acids. After removal of 2 bases from V and 5 bases from J, the junction contained 10 bases not matched to a gene. This CDR3 reads CASSFRASGATETQYF. As DNA, the CDR3 is TGCGCCAGCAGCTTTAGGGCTAGCGGGGCCACGGAGACCCAGTACTTC.

This clonotype appeared a few times. The chain links TRBV20-1 to TRBJ1-3; possibly TRBD1 for D (6 bases). The CDR3 runs to 14 residues. Trimming took 6 bases from V and 4 from J, leaving 16 bases between them. Germline CDR1 reads DFQATT; CDR2 reads SNEGSKA (reference sequence). DNA for the CDR3: TGCAGTGCAACCGGGACACTAAAGGGAAACACCATATATTTT. This codes for CSATGTLKGNTIYF.

In this sample, this clonotype turned up a few times. DNA of the CDR3: TGCGCCAGCAGCTTCACGCTTCCAGGGAACACTGAAGCTTTCTTT. Translation: CASSFTLPGNTEAFF. V usage is TRBV5-1 and J usage is TRBJ1-1; D not resolved. The CDR3 extends over 15 amino acids. Looked up from germline, CDR1 is SGHRS and CDR2 is YFSETQ. V was trimmed by 2 bases and J by 1 base, leaving 12 bases between them.

This clonotype was detected only a few times. J is TRBJ1-6 and V is TRBV6-5; 9 nucleotides match TRBD1. Germline CDR1 MNHEY, CDR2 SVGAGI. V lost 3 bases and J lost 6; bases outside the gene matches: 6. This CDR3 has 16 residues. The CDR3 sequence is CASSYALGQGNSPLHF. The CDR3 bases are TGTGCCAGCAGTTATGCACTGGGACAGGGTAATTCACCCCTCCACTTT.

The chain joins TRBV11-1 to TRBJ2-7, with 7 bases that match TRBD1. The germline CDR1 and CDR2 sequences are SGHAT and FQDESV (reference sequence). This CDR3 comprises 14 residues. The V and J ends lost 5 bases and 6 bases, in that order; junction bases with no gene match: 10. The CDR3 DNA follows: TGTGCCAGCAGCCCAGACAGGGTCGTCTCCGAGCAGTACTTC. It is translated as CASSPDRVVSEQYF.

The chain employs TRBV12-3 or TRBV12-4 and TRBJ2-1; D call uncertain. The CDR3 contains 13 residues. V was pared by 3 bases and J by 6 bases, with 9 bases between. CDR3 DNA sequence: TGTGCCAGCAGTTTCGTCCTCCGCAATGAGCAGTTCTTC. It translates to CASSFVLRNEQFF.

This clonotype was picked up a small number of times. V gene TRBV30 combines with J gene TRBJ2-1; TRBD2 is a possible D gene (6 bases). Germline V gene lookup returns CDR1 GTSNPN and CDR2 SVGIG (reference sequence). The CDR3 has 14 amino acids. Trimming cost V 7 bases and J 0 bases, with 13 bases left between them. The chain's CDR3 is CAFGRGSSYNEQFF. CDR3 coding DNA: TGTGCCTTTGGCCGGGGGAGCTCCTACAATGAGCAGTTCTTC.

This clonotype turned up a few times. The rearrangement uses TRBV5-1 and TRBJ2-3, with 8 bases identical to TRBD2. This CDR3 is 15 amino acids long. The ends lost 3 bases at V and 5 bases at J; junction bases unmatched: 8. The germline gives CDR1 SGHRS, CDR2 YFSETQ. The CDR3 sequence: CASSSPGLGIDTQYF. CDR3 coding DNA: TGCGCCAGCAGCTCACCGGGACTAGGAATAGATACGCAGTATTTT.

The V call is TRBV3-1, the J call TRBJ2-5; either TRBD1 or TRBD2 may fit D (5 bases each). The CDR3 is made up of 12 amino acids. V lost 8 bases, J lost 6 bases, and 13 bases lay in between. In germline, CDR1 is LGHDT, CDR2 YNNKEL (reference sequence). CDR3 region: CASGGPHQTQYF. CDR3 DNA sequence: TGTGCCAGCGGGGGACCCCATCAGACCCAGTACTTC.

This chain joins TRBV27 and TRBJ2-7; 12 nucleotides line up with TRBD2. V shed 5 bases, J shed 3 bases, and the junction held 8 bases outside the gene matches. From germline, CDR1 is MNHEY and CDR2 SMNVEV (reference sequence). The CDR3 is 16 residues long. CDR3 nucleotides: TGTGCCAGCAGTCCCTCGACTAGCGGGGGAGTCTACGAGCAGTACTTC. This codes for CASSPSTSGGVYEQYF.

The rearrangement uses TRBV29-1 and TRBJ1-1, with D possibly matching TRBD1 (6 bases). CDR3 size: 11 residues. CDR1 and CDR2 (germline): SQVTM, ANQGSEA. Trimming cost V 4 bases and J 11 bases, with 14 bases left between them. CDR3 sequence (DNA): TGCAGCGTTGGGGGGGGCAGGAGGGCTTTCTTT. Translating gives CSVGGGRRAFF.

This clonotype turned up a few times. The V call is TRBV15, the J call TRBJ2-7, with D unresolved. V was trimmed by 1 base and J by 2 bases, leaving 6 bases between them. The germline V gene has CDR1 LNHNV and CDR2 YYDKDF (reference sequence). The CDR3 has 13 amino acids. The CDR3 loop is CATSRGTTYEQYF. In DNA form, the CDR3 reads TGTGCCACCAGCAGAGGGACCACCTACGAGCAGTACTTC. Drawing the rest from reference TRBV15 and TRBJ2-7, the complete variable domain is DAMVIQNPRYQVTQFGKPVTLSCSQTLNHNVMYWYQQKSSQAPKLLFHYYDKDFNNEADTPDNFQSRRPNTSFCFLDIRSPGLGDTAMYLCATSRGTTYEQYFGPGTRLTVT.

V and J are TRBV7-9 and TRBJ2-5; TRBD1 matches at 8 bases. The CDR3 has 14 amino acids. Germline CDR1 reads SEHNR; CDR2 reads FQNEAQ (reference sequence). V lost 6 bases and J lost 2; bases outside the gene matches: 5. CDR3 region: CASRAGTGQETQYF. CDR3 DNA sequence: TGTGCCAGCAGAGCCGGGACAGGTCAAGAGACCCAGTACTTC.

This chain connects TRBV2 to TRBJ2-5, with D perhaps TRBD1 (5 bases). Germline loops: CDR1 SNHLY, CDR2 FYNNEI. Trimming took 2 bases from V and 5 from J, leaving 12 bases between them. This CDR3 contains 14 residues. CDR3: CASSEQGRGETQYF. In DNA, the CDR3 is TGTGCCAGCAGTGAACAGGGCCGTGGGGAGACCCAGTACTTC.

This chain uses TRBV29-1 with TRBJ1-2, with TRBD1 matching 10 bases. Trimming at V came to 4 bases and at J to 7 bases, leaving 6 bases not matched to a gene. The germline CDR1 and CDR2 sequences are SQVTM and ANQGSEA. The CDR3 is 13 residues long. CDR3 sequence: CSVARQGARGYTF. CDR3 in DNA: TGCAGCGTTGCCCGACAGGGGGCGCGTGGCTACACCTTC.

This chain uses TRBV6-2 or TRBV6-3 with TRBJ1-2, with D unresolved. Germline V lookup: CDR1 MNHEY, CDR2 SVGEGT. This CDR3 comprises 16 residues. The V gene lost 2 bases and the J gene lost 0 bases, with 13 bases spanning the gap. The CDR3 DNA is TGTGCCAGCAGTTACAATACGGCAGGACCTAACTATGGCTACACCTTC. This codes for CASSYNTAGPNYGYTF.

This clonotype has ten or more counts. V usage is TRBV4-1 and J usage is TRBJ2-3; TRBD1 aligns across 7 bases. Trimming at V came to 4 bases and at J to 1 base, leaving 5 bases not matched to a gene. The CDR3 totals 15 residues. Germline CDR1 reads MGHRA; CDR2 reads YSYEKL. The CDR3 sequence: CASSPRQGRTDTQYF. The DNA of the CDR3 is TGCGCCAGCAGCCCCCGACAGGGCCGCACAGATACGCAGTATTTT.

This clonotype has only a few counts. V usage is TRBV29-1 and J usage is TRBJ2-7; 10 nucleotides match TRBD1. The V gene's germline CDR1 is SQVTM and CDR2 ANQGSEA. The CDR3 runs to 15 residues. J gave up 6 bases and V 6 bases, and 14 bases lay outside the gene matches. CDR3 in amino acids: CSVFDTGTGDTEQYF. The CDR3 DNA reads TGCAGCGTCTTTGACACCGGGACAGGGGACACCGAGCAGTACTTC.

This clonotype turned up a few times. The gene calls are TRBV12-3 or TRBV12-4 and TRBJ2-2; 7 positions match TRBD1. V shed 8 bases, J shed 6 bases, and the junction held 12 bases outside the gene matches. The CDR3 sequence is 15 residues long. The CDR3 DNA reads as TGTGCCAGCGCCAACAGGGGAATTTTAGCCGGGGAGCTGTTTTTT. This sequence encodes CASANRGILAGELFF.

The V gene is TRBV3-1, the J gene TRBJ2-1, with unresolved D. Trimming stripped 3 bases from V and 7 bases from J, with 4 bases between. Germline V lookup: CDR1 LGHDT, CDR2 YNNKEL (reference sequence). CDR3 length equals 11 residues. The CDR3 sequence: CASSHANEQFF. DNA for the CDR3: TGTGCCAGCAGCCACGCGAATGAGCAGTTCTTC.

This clonotype was observed at least ten times. Here the CDR3 reads CASSPIGLGNTIYF. The CDR3 DNA follows: TGTGCCAGCAGCCCCATCGGACTTGGAAACACCATATATTTT. The chain joins TRBV13 to TRBJ1-3; D is uncertain. The CDR3 extends over 14 amino acids. Trimming removed 5 bases from V and 3 bases from J, with 11 bases in between. Germline assignment: CDR1 PRHDT and CDR2 FYEKMQ (reference sequence).

The rearrangement links TRBV7-6 to TRBJ2-5; either TRBD1 or TRBD2 may supply D (5 bases each). The CDR3 length is 15 residues. CDR1 and CDR2 (germline): SGHVS, FNYEAQ. V lost 2 bases to trimming and J lost 8 bases, with 18 bases between them. The CDR3 DNA follows: TGTGCCAGCAGCTTATTCGGGGACCCCTCACGAACCCAGTACTTC. Translating gives CASSLFGDPSRTQYF.

The chain recombines TRBV5-6 with TRBJ1-1; D not resolved. Germline lookup yields CDR1 SGHDT and CDR2 YYEEEE. V was shortened by 2 bases and J by 0 bases, with 26 bases between the two germline ends. The CDR3 is 20 residues long. CDR3 loop: CASSFFGRSGLLRMNTEAFF. The CDR3 nucleotides read TGTGCCAGCAGCTTCTTCGGCAGGTCAGGACTTCTACGAATGAACACTGAAGCTTTCTTT.

This chain links TRBV9 with TRBJ2-5; 13 bases match TRBD2. This CDR3 comprises 16 residues. V lost 5 bases to trimming and J lost 2 bases; unmatched junction nucleotides: 6. Germline values: CDR1 SGDLS, CDR2 YYNGEE. The CDR3 sequence is CASSDLLAGGQETQYF. In DNA, the CDR3 is TGTGCCAGCAGTGACTTACTAGCGGGGGGGCAAGAGACCCAGTACTTC. The variable domain in full, with the rest retrieved from reference TRBV9 and TRBJ2-5, is DSGVTQTPKHLITATGQRVTLRCSPRSGDLSVYWYQQSLDQGLQFLIQYYNGEERAKGNILERFSAQQFPDLHSELNLSSLELGDSALYFCASSDLLAGGQETQYFGPGTRLLVL.

This clonotype was observed a handful of times. The J gene is TRBJ1-6, the V gene TRBV14, with TRBD1 matching 7 bases. The V and J ends lost 3 bases and 10 bases, in that order; junction bases with no gene match: 6. CDR3 length: 14 amino acids. The V gene's germline CDR1 is SGHDN and CDR2 FVKESK. The CDR3 region is CASSQRGRWSPLHF. The DNA for the CDR3 is TGTGCCAGCAGCCAGAGGGGGCGGTGGTCACCCCTCCACTTT.

This clonotype has more than one count but fewer than ten. Here the CDR3 DNA reads TGCAGTGCTAGAGAGAGCCTGGGACAGAGTTTTGGCTACACCTTC. Translating it yields CSARESLGQSFGYTF. The chain couples TRBV20-1 to TRBJ1-2; 7 bases are shared with TRBD1. The length of the CDR3 is 15 residues. Germline loops: CDR1 DFQATT, CDR2 SNEGSKA (reference sequence). Trimming at V came to 0 bases and at J to 7 bases, leaving 11 bases not matched to a gene.

The chain uses TRBV11-2 and TRBJ2-1; D call uncertain. Trimming removed 0 bases at V and 0 bases at J, with 15 bases between. The CDR3 consists of 18 residues. Looked up from germline, CDR1 is SGHAT and CDR2 is FQNNGV. The CDR3 DNA follows: TGTGCCAGCAGCTTAGAGAAAGGCGCGGCCAGCTCCTACAATGAGCAGTTCTTC. It yields the protein CASSLEKGAASSYNEQFF.

The chain is built from TRBV10-3 and TRBJ2-2, with D unclear. Trimming took 0 bases from V and 1 from J, leaving 9 bases between them. Germline CDR1 ENHRY, CDR2 SYGVKD. The CDR3 runs 16 residues. CDR3 DNA: TGTGCCATCAGTGAGTCGAATGAACGGAACACCGGGGAGCTGTTTTTT. It yields the protein CAISESNERNTGELFF.

V is TRBV6-2 or TRBV6-3 and J is TRBJ2-3, with D perhaps TRBD2 (6 bases). The CDR3 covers 14 residues. V was clipped by 5 bases and J by 2 bases, with 11 bases between them. The germline CDR1 and CDR2 sequences are MNHEY and SVGEGT. The CDR3: CASSRGTYTDTQYF. In DNA, the CDR3 is TGTGCCAGCAGTCGCGGGACTTACACAGATACGCAGTATTTT.

This chain connects TRBV5-1 to TRBJ2-3, with D perhaps assigned TRBD1 or TRBD2 (5 bases each). Germline V gene lookup returns CDR1 SGHRS and CDR2 YFSETQ. The germline V and J ends were trimmed by 2 bases and 6 bases, with 10 bases remaining between them. CDR3 size: 13 residues. The CDR3 region has the DNA TGCGCCAGCAGCTTAGAGGGGATGGATACGCAGTATTTT. Translating it yields CASSLEGMDTQYF.